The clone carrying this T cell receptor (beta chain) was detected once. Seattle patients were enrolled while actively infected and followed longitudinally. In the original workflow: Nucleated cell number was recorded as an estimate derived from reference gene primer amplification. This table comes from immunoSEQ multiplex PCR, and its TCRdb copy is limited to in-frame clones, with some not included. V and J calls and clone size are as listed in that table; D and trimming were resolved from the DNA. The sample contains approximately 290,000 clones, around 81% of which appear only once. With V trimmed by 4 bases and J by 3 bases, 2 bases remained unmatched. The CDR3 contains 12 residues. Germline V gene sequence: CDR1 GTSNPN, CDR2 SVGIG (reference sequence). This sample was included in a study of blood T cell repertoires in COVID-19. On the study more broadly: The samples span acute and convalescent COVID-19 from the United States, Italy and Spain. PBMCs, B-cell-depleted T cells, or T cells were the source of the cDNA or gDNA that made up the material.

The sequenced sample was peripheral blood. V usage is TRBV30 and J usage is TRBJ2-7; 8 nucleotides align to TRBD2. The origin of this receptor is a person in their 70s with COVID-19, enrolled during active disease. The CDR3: CAWNGGDYEQYF. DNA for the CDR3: TGTGCCTGGAACGGGGGGGACTACGAGCAGTACTTC.